The clone carrying this T cell receptor (beta chain) is judged medium-sized. Its antigen is as yet unknown. TCRdb itself ran the RT-PCR reads through MiXCR, one entry per CDR3 protein. The sample lists approximately 200,000 distinct CDR3 sequences; under 15% were seen once. This specimen belongs to a study of response to subunit inactivated influenza vaccine. General observations from the study: New T cells are recruited in small numbers by each seasonal influenza vaccination, according to the authors' suggestion.

The clonotype comes from a man between 50 and 59 years old who received an inactivated influenza vaccine. The sequences come from CD8+ T cells sorted from PBMCs, collected around 5 days after vaccination.

The CDR3 loop is CASSRLAGTNEQYF. The CDR3 DNA reads as TGTGCCAGCAGCCGACTAGCGGGAACCAACGAGCAGTACTTC. This chain uses TRBV27 with TRBJ2-7; TRBD2 agrees at 11 bases. The J segment lost 5 bases and the V segment lost 6 bases, leaving 6 bases of the junction unmatched. CDR3 length: 14 amino acids. CDR1 and CDR2 from the germline V gene are MNHEY and SMNVEV (reference sequence).